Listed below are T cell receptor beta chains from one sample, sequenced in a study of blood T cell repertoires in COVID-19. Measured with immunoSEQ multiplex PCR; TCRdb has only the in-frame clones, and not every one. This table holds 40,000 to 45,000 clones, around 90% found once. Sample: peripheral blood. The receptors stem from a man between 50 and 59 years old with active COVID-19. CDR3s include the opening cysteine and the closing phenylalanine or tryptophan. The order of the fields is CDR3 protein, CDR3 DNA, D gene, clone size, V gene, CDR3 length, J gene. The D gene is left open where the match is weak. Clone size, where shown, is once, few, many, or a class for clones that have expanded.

CASGLDGRADTGELFF | TGTGCTAGTGGTTTGGACGGGAGGGCGGACACCGGGGAGCTGTTTTTT | TRBD2 | - | TRBV12-5 | 16 | TRBJ2-2
CASYGLVAFSYEQYF | TGTGCCAGCTACGGACTAGTGGCCTTTTCCTACGAGCAGTACTTC | TRBD2 | - | TRBV28 | 15 | TRBJ2-7
CASSPWGASGRTEQYF | TGTGCCAGCAGCCCATGGGGGGCTAGCGGGAGAACCGAGCAGTACTTC | TRBD2 | - | TRBV9 | 16 | TRBJ2-7
CASSLTSGQGFSPLHF | TGTGCCAGCAGCTTAACGTCGGGCCAGGGGTTCTCACCCCTCCACTTT | - | - | TRBV11-1 | 16 | TRBJ1-6
CASSQDRAGEKLFF | TGTGCCAGCAGCCAGGACAGGGCTGGGGAAAAACTGTTTTTT | TRBD1 | - | TRBV5-4 | 14 | TRBJ1-4
CASTMEPSSYNEQFF | TGTGCCAGCACCATGGAGCCAAGCTCCTACAATGAGCAGTTCTTC | - | - | TRBV5-6 | 15 | TRBJ2-1
CASSGPGGGRTYEQYF | TGTGCCAGCAGCGGTCCCGGGGGCGGGAGGACCTACGAGCAGTACTTC | TRBD2 | - | TRBV11-3 | 16 | TRBJ2-7
CASSPQGINGYTF | TGTGCCAGCTCACCACAGGGGATCAATGGCTACACCTTC | - | - | TRBV18 | 13 | TRBJ1-2
CASSPRGPHTDTQYF | TGTGCCAGCAGCCCACGAGGCCCCCACACAGATACGCAGTATTTT | - | - | TRBV11-3 | 15 | TRBJ2-3
CAWSVLSRQPFF | TGTGCCTGGAGTGTACTCTCTAGACAGCCGTTTTTT | - | - | TRBV30 | 12 | TRBJ1-4
CASSVGAGLSYEQYF | TGTGCCAGCAGCGTAGGGGCGGGACTCTCCTACGAGCAGTACTTC | - | - | TRBV9 | 15 | TRBJ2-7
CASRVDRGYNEQFF | TGTGCCAGCAGGGTAGACAGGGGTTACAATGAGCAGTTCTTC | TRBD1 | - | TRBV2 | 14 | TRBJ2-1
CSVRASGSNEQFF | TGCAGCGTTAGGGCTAGCGGGAGCAATGAGCAGTTCTTC | TRBD2 | - | TRBV29-1 | 13 | TRBJ2-1
CSVAGSGNTIYF | TGCAGCGTTGCAGGGTCGGGAAACACCATATATTTT | - | - | TRBV29-1 | 12 | TRBJ1-3
CAWSIREKLFF | TGTGCCTGGAGTATCAGGGAAAAACTGTTTTTT | - | - | TRBV30 | 11 | TRBJ1-4
CASSLGAGGDNEQFF | TGTGCCAGCAGCTTAGGGGCGGGAGGGGACAATGAGCAGTTCTTC | TRBD2 | - | TRBV13 | 15 | TRBJ2-1
CASRIVPNTGELFF | TGTGCCAGCAGAATAGTGCCGAACACCGGGGAGCTGTTTTTT | - | - | TRBV6-5 | 14 | TRBJ2-2
CASRNRAQNYGYTF | TGTGCCAGTCGCAACAGGGCCCAAAACTATGGCTACACCTTC | - | - | TRBV19 | 14 | TRBJ1-2
CASRTYHQGISSTDTQYF | TGTGCCAGTAGGACTTACCATCAGGGGATTTCTAGCACAGATACGCAGTATTTT | - | - | TRBV19 | 18 | TRBJ2-3
CASSRTGDPYNEQFF | TGTGCCAGCAGTAGAACAGGGGACCCCTACAATGAGCAGTTCTTC | TRBD1 | - | TRBV6-6 | 15 | TRBJ2-1
CASSLGGSVTTDTQYF | TGTGCCAGCAGCTTAGGCGGGAGTGTAACGACAGATACGCAGTATTTT | - | - | TRBV13 | 16 | TRBJ2-3
CASSAGQSSYNEQFF | TGTGCCAGCAGCGCTGGACAGAGCTCCTACAATGAGCAGTTCTTC | - | - | TRBV6-5 | 15 | TRBJ2-1
CASSPRAGVTDTQYF | TGTGCCAGCAGTCCCCGCGCGGGAGTAACAGATACGCAGTATTTT | TRBD2 | - | TRBV6-5 | 15 | TRBJ2-3
CSVRQGQETQYF | TGCAGCGTTCGACAGGGGCAAGAGACCCAGTACTTC | TRBD1 | - | TRBV29-1 | 12 | TRBJ2-5
CASSLRDRGYGYTF | TGTGCCAGCAGCTTACGGGACAGGGGATATGGCTACACCTTC | TRBD1 | once | TRBV5-4 | 14 | TRBJ1-2
CASSPPLNEQFF | TGTGCCAGCTCACCACCGTTAAATGAGCAGTTCTTC | - | - | TRBV18 | 12 | TRBJ2-1
CSVEDPRDEQYF | TGCAGCGTTGAAGACCCCAGGGACGAGCAGTACTTC | - | few | TRBV29-1 | 12 | TRBJ2-7